This T cell receptor (beta chain) is drawn from a study of shared T cell receptors in the human thymus. This clone was detected a few times. This CDR3 is 21 amino acids long. With 1 base clipped from V and 1 base from J, the junction kept 11 bases outside the gene matches. Germline V gene lookup returns CDR1 MNHEY and CDR2 SMNVEV (reference sequence). Only in-frame clones appear in the TCRdb table, and some are missing; sequencing was by immunoSEQ multiplex PCR. The repertoire has approximately 730,000 clones, roughly 88% of them found once; the top ten carry roughly 0.01%. The same specimen was also included in a second study, on human thymus T cells. As reported in that work: Resected material from corrective heart surgery provided the thymus tissue analysed. Thymic as well as blood repertoires seemed to favor certain V and J genes unevenly. Related studies found that unrelated individuals share highly overlapping thymic repertoires.

The V gene is TRBV27, the J gene TRBJ2-3; 16 bases fit TRBD2. Sequenced sample: thymocytes. This sequence originates from a girl less than two years old with a congenital heart defect. Here the CDR3 reads CASSLYSGTSGGAEGTDTQYF. Here the CDR3 DNA reads TGTGCCAGCAGTTTATATTCGGGGACTAGCGGGGGGGCAGAGGGCACAGATACGCAGTATTTT.